These 5 T cell receptor beta chains were all obtained from the same sample, sequenced in a study of CD4 T cell repertoires in COVID-19. TCRdb keeps only in-frame clones here, not all; method: immunoSEQ multiplex PCR. The sample lists about 75,000 clones, around four fifths occurring once. Specimen: CD4+ T cells from peripheral blood, collected after recovery from COVID-19. These receptors were obtained from a human donor who had COVID-19.

This chain joins TRBV13 and TRBJ2-2, with TRBD2 matching over 9 bases. CDR3 length: 17 residues. Germline lookup yields CDR1 PRHDT and CDR2 FYEKMQ (reference sequence). With 6 bases clipped from V and 5 bases from J, the junction kept 13 bases outside the gene matches. The CDR3 DNA reads as TGTGCCAGCAGTCCGGCAGGGCTAGCGGGAAATACCGGGGAGCTGTTTTTT. Translation: CASSPAGLAGNTGELFF.

This chain links TRBV19 with TRBJ2-7; tentative D call: TRBD1 (6 bases). Germline loops: CDR1 LNHDA, CDR2 SQIVND (reference sequence). V lost 5 bases, J lost 2 bases, and 13 bases lay in between. This CDR3 is built from 14 residues. CDR3 bases: TGTGCCAGTAGTCCTTCACAGGGTACCTACGAGCAGTACTTC. This gives the protein CASSPSQGTYEQYF.

This clone was seen at least ten times. V usage is TRBV9 and J usage is TRBJ2-4; perhaps D is TRBD1 or TRBD2 (5 bases each). Deletions cut 0 bases from V and 0 bases from J, with 13 bases between. CDR3 length: 17 amino acids. The germline CDR1 and CDR2 sequences are SGDLS and YYNGEE. Here the CDR3 DNA reads TGTGCCAGCAGCGTAGCCCCACGAGGGGTAGCCAAAAACATTCAGTACTTC. This codes for CASSVAPRGVAKNIQYF.

The chain combines TRBV3-1 (or the pseudogene TRBV3-2) with TRBJ1-1; the D is unclear. This CDR3 has 15 residues. V dropped 1 base and J dropped 1 base, with 10 bases sitting between them. Germline V lookup: CDR1 LGHDT, CDR2 YNNKEL (reference sequence). CDR3 coding DNA: TGTGCCAGCAGCCAAGGACGTCGCCAGAACACTGAAGCTTTCTTT. This sequence encodes CASSQGRRQNTEAFF.

This chain connects TRBV27 to TRBJ2-7, with 7 bases identical to TRBD1. The CDR3 runs to 14 residues. Germline V gene sequence: CDR1 MNHEY, CDR2 SMNVEV (reference sequence). The trim removed 4 bases at V and 7 bases at J, leaving 10 bases unmatched. The CDR3: CASSYSDRAKEQYF. CDR3 nucleotide sequence: TGTGCCAGCAGTTACTCCGACAGGGCAAAGGAGCAGTACTTC.